Listed below are T cell receptor beta chains from one sample, sequenced in a study of response to subunit inactivated influenza vaccine. TCRdb redid the calling of the RT-PCR reads with MiXCR, one entry per CDR3 protein. The table lists 530,000 or so distinct CDR3 sequences, approximately 12% of them singletons. The source was PBMCs from blood, collected on the day of vaccination. These receptors were collected from a man aged 45-65 years who received an inactivated influenza vaccine. CDR3s include the opening cysteine and the closing phenylalanine or tryptophan. Fields, in order: clone size, J gene, V gene, D gene, CDR3 DNA, CDR3 protein. D genes are given only for firm matches. Where a row states a size, it is once, few, many or the class of an expanded clone; other rows omit it.

few TRBJ2-3 TRBV5-1 . TGCGCCAGCAGCTTGGAGGCCCCCCCAGATACGCAGTATTTT CASSLEAPPDTQYF
. TRBJ1-2 TRBV7-9 TRBD1 TGTGCCAGCGGCCCGGGACAGGGGGCTGGTGGCTACACCTTC CASGPGQGAGGYTF
. TRBJ2-3 TRBV11-2 . TGTGCCAGCAGCTTAGTGGGACCCGCAGATACGCAGTATTTT CASSLVGPADTQYF
few TRBJ2-7 TRBV19 TRBD2 TGTGCCAGTAGCCCGACTAGCGGGGAATACTACGAGCAGTACTTC CASSPTSGEYYEQYF
few TRBJ2-1 TRBV15 TRBD2 TGTGCCACCAGCAGAGACCGGGGGGGTTACAATGAGCAGTTCTTC CATSRDRGGYNEQFF
few TRBJ2-7 TRBV6-6 . TGTGCCAGCAGCTACAGAAACTACGAGCAGTACTTC CASSYRNYEQYF
. TRBJ2-2 TRBV5-1 TRBD1 TGCGCCAGCAGCTTGCAGGGGGAAGGCACCGGGGAGCTGTTTTTT CASSLQGEGTGELFF
few TRBJ2-5 TRBV6-2/TRBV6-3 . TGTGCCAGCACCCGGAGGGGGATCCAAGAGACCCAGTACTTC CASTRRGIQETQYF
many TRBJ2-3 TRBV6-5 TRBD1 TGTGCCAGCAGTTACGAGCTGGGAATGGACAGGTCCACAGATACGCAGTATTTT CASSYELGMDRSTDTQYF
. TRBJ2-4 TRBV5-1 . TGCGCCAGCAGCTTGGTGTTAGGACCCAAAAACATTCAGTACTTC CASSLVLGPKNIQYF
few TRBJ1-6 TRBV12-3/TRBV12-4 . TGTGCCAGCAGTTTTGGACAGTATAATTCACCCCTCCACTTT CASSFGQYNSPLHF
few TRBJ1-3 TRBV20-1 TRBD1 TGCAGTGCACGCGTGACAGGGCTGGAACTCAACACCATATATTTT CSARVTGLELNTIYF
many TRBJ1-4 TRBV29-1 . TGCAGCGTTTCAGCAACTAATGAAAAACTGTTTTTT CSVSATNEKLFF
few TRBJ2-7 TRBV20-1 TRBD2 TGCAGTGCTGTAGGGGCTAGCGGTGCCTACGAGCAGTACTTC CSAVGASGAYEQYF
few TRBJ2-1 TRBV7-2 TRBD2 TGTGCCAGCAGCTTGGGCGGCGGGAGTAATGAGCAGTTCTTC CASSLGGGSNEQFF
few TRBJ2-3 TRBV20-1 TRBD2 TGCAGTGCTGAACTAGCGGGAGGGCCGAATACGCAGTATTTT CSAELAGGPNTQYF
. TRBJ1-5 TRBV12-3/TRBV12-4 . TGTGCCAGCAGTTTAGTCGGTAGTCAGCCCCAGCATTTT CASSLVGSQPQHF
few TRBJ2-3 TRBV20-1 TRBD2 TGCAGTGCTAGTCCCTTTTTCTCTAGCGGTAGCACAGATACGCAGTATTTT CSASPFFSSGSTDTQYF
. TRBJ1-6 TRBV20-1 TRBD1 TGCAGTGCTAGGACCGGGACAGGGGATTCACCCCTCCACTTT CSARTGTGDSPLHF
few TRBJ2-1 TRBV6-2/TRBV6-3 TRBD1 TGTGCCAGCAGTAGTCCCGGGACAGGGACGAATGAGCAGTTCTTC CASSSPGTGTNEQFF
. TRBJ2-5 TRBV7-9 . TGTGCCAGCAGCCCCTCGGGGGCCAAAGAGACCCAGTACTTC CASSPSGAKETQYF
. TRBJ1-1 TRBV12-3/TRBV12-4 . TGTGCCAGCAGTCCTGGGACACGGATAAGGCACACTGAAGCTTTCTTT CASSPGTRIRHTEAFF
. TRBJ2-7 TRBV6-5 . TGTGCCAGCAGTTACTCGACAGCCCGGTTATCCTACGAGCAGTACTTC CASSYSTARLSYEQYF
. TRBJ2-3 TRBV5-1 . TGCGCCAGCAGCTACAGGGTCGGAGGCACAGATACGCAGTATTTT CASSYRVGGTDTQYF
few TRBJ2-2 TRBV6-2/TRBV6-3 TRBD1 TGTGCCAGCACCGGACAGGGTCCCGGGGAGCTGTTTTTT CASTGQGPGELFF
few TRBJ2-1 TRBV20-1 . TGCAGTGCTCCGGGGTATGGCAATGAGCAGTTCTTC CSAPGYGNEQFF
few TRBJ2-1 TRBV7-2 . TGTGCCAGCAGCTTAGCTGCGGCCAGCTCCTACAATGAGCAGTTCTTC CASSLAAASSYNEQFF
many TRBJ1-1 TRBV12-3/TRBV12-4 . TGTGCCAGCACCCAACGTGTCACTGAAGCTTTCTTT CASTQRVTEAFF
few TRBJ2-5 TRBV7-2 . TGTGCCAGCAGCTTAGGGGCCGGGGGCAGGCAAGAGACCCAGTACTTC CASSLGAGGRQETQYF
few TRBJ2-5 TRBV6-2/TRBV6-3 TRBD2 TGTGCCAGCAGCCGACTAGCGCTCCAAGGGACCCAGTACTTC CASSRLALQGTQYF
many TRBJ2-7 TRBV7-6 . TGTGCCAGCAGCCACCTTTATTACCCACGTTCCTACGAGCAGTACTTC CASSHLYYPRSYEQYF